This T cell receptor beta chain was obtained from a study of cytomegalovirus exposure and HLA in healthy donors (dated by TCRdb to 2016 to 2017). Looking at the study overall: According to an earlier analysis of several hundred of the donors, some 180 million T cells yielded 117 million unique TCR beta sequences and around 280 Gb of sequence data. An early release that covered 500 to 800 HLA-typed donors contained about 300 gigabases of sequencing data and 75 million to 100 million unique TCR sequences. Of the 300 to 450 genotyped donors, approximately 82% fell in the genetic ancestry cluster associated with self-reported Caucasian donors. The study aimed to test whether cataloging public T cell receptors could reveal signatures of past pathogen exposure. The study used immunosequencing to profile the T cell repertoires of more than 650 subjects and linked those repertoires to cytomegalovirus serostatus. In addition to the first cohort of 666 subjects, a separate validation cohort of 130 or so different subjects was used. The study combined high-throughput TCR immunosequencing, statistical association of individual TCRs with disease status, and machine learning to predict cytomegalovirus infection status. A later analysis re-examined previously published TCR beta repertoires from just over 650 donors and added high-resolution HLA genotyping to investigate patterns of TCR occurrence. Rather than using new phenotypic data, the later analysis identified candidate immune exposures from TCR beta sequences and from how often those sequences occurred across donors. To decide whether each TCR beta V gene segment behaved as functional or pseudogenic, an earlier analysis of approximately 620 of the donors relied on high-throughput TCR beta sequencing. Donor age, sex, ethnicity and CMV serostatus were compiled alongside the repertoire data. A later genetic analysis took genome-wide SNP genotypes for about 60% of the roughly 670 donors and used that subset as a discovery cohort. Every repertoire in the discovery cohort had been generated on one and the same sequencing platform. Both class I and class II loci were covered by HLA typing, at four-digit resolution. Typing coverage varied by locus: about 620-630 donors for A, B, C, DRB1 and DQB1; more than 500 for DQA1; more than 600 for DPA1; roughly 450 for DPB1. A few DR-DQ haplotypes were treated as single units for association and clustering because of strong linkage in the cohort. On average, roughly 200,000 unique TCR beta nucleotide sequences were sequenced per donor among roughly 430 genotyped donors of the cohort, with 15% to 20% of those sequences being non-productive.

Between the V and J ends, shortened by 6 bases and 4 bases respectively, the junction contains 6 bases. The germline V gene provides CDR1 ENHRY and CDR2 SYGVKD. The CDR3 sequence holds 11 residues, the cysteine and phenylalanine included. Only the CDR3 region is kept as DNA, spanning 33 bases read in frame from base 1. This clone is a singleton in its sample. Its antigen specificity is not known. No quality values exist for individual bases; no much larger clone is one base distant. Preparation of the library involved the immunoSEQ multiplex PCR assay. For the multiplex PCR, a mixture combining 60 forward primers for TCR Vbeta segments and 13 reverse primers for TCR Jbeta segments was used. The CDR3 region of rearranged TCR beta genes was amplified from genomic DNA by a multiplex PCR assay. Amplified TCR beta libraries were sequenced as 87-base-pair reads on the Illumina HiSeq System. The authors processed their data as follows. In a later analysis, 70 million to 95 million unique TCR beta chains were counted across the 500 to 700 repertoires, and roughly 11 million of these chains were shared by at least two donors. Raw reads were error-corrected and collapsed into unique sequences with a nearest-neighbor algorithm that merged closely related sequences to remove PCR and sequencing errors. V, D and J gene segments were assigned by aligning CDR3 sequences to IMGT reference sequences. For a sequence to be retained, at least a six-nucleotide match to both a V gene segment and a J gene segment was required. A rearrangement counted as productive if the CDR3 had no stop codons and remained in frame with V and J, and every other rearrangement counted as non-productive. CDR3 was defined according to IMGT convention as the region running from the second conserved V-encoded cysteine to the conserved J-encoded phenylalanine. The earlier analysis of some 550 of the donors excluded any sequence lacking an unambiguous match to a single V gene segment. An earlier analysis of 450 to 650 of the donors called V segments functional above 56.7% productive rearrangements and segregating when the between-donor standard deviation exceeded 5%. To diagnose cytomegalovirus status from the catalog of TCR beta chain sequences, a statistical classification framework was built. V and J gene assignment, in a later analysis, came from comparing TCR nucleotide sequences with IMGT/GENE-DB human TR gene sequences. The TCRdist pipeline was used in a later analysis to assign CDR3 sequences and most-parsimonious VDJ recombination scenarios. A later analysis defined each TCR beta chain by its CDR3 amino acid sequence plus V-gene family, and excluded reads lacking a unique V-gene family. As a way to deal with suspected cross-contamination and a sequencing artifact, a later analysis dropped nearly 600 nucleotide sequences that were highly shared and had low generation probability. For each public chain, a later analysis derived a clonal expansion index from normalized ranks of inferred template counts within each repertoire. A later analysis computed generation probabilities with a VDJ recombination model fitted to out-of-frame rearrangements, and checked the results against IGoR. Hypergeometric tests were used in a later analysis to score TCR-TCR, TCR-HLA and TCR-CMV co-occurrence, with a repertoire-size bias correction applied to the TCR pairs. To estimate false discovery rates, a later analysis permuted the HLA or CMV assignments 20 times. In a later analysis, co-occurring TCRs were grouped with DBSCAN, and TCRdist sequence similarity was added when clustering was performed within HLA-allele-positive subsets. Co-occurrence clustering excluded repertoires with fewer than 30,000 or more than 120,000 public chains, plus five with anomalous nucleotide sharing. The table comes from immuneACCESS by way of TCRdb, which keeps in-frame sequences with V and J called. Part of the clones is missing from these tables; in studies checked, under half for an unresolved V gene and the rest for unknown reasons. Clone size and V and J calls were adopted from that table, with D and trimming inferred from the DNA. For this sample the table gives 230,000 or so clones, of which around nine tenths were detected only once. Together, the top ten hold 1.7% of the sample.

Findings and caveats that apply to the study as a whole: The sequencing pipeline was judged likely to have produced a cluster of highly shared sequence variants as a technical artifact. Immune exposure information for the cohort was limited to CMV serostatus. Because counts were too low, roughly 17 rarely observed V segments, including chromosome 9 orphons, were left out of the earlier analysis of some 640 of the donors. According to a later genetic analysis, donors in an Asian-associated ancestry cluster had fewer N-insertions in productive TCRs than the approximately 610-donor mean. In the study, around 150 TCR beta chains were listed as associated with cytomegalovirus. In a later analysis, HLA-associated TCR beta chains were found to be more clonally expanded and to have lower generation probabilities than equally common non-associated chains. Specific HLA alleles were associated with 15,000 to 20,000 TCR beta sequences at a false discovery rate of 0.05 in a later analysis. Roughly uniform sequencing depth across donors was assumed in presence/absence analyses, although this assumption may not hold. In vitro tests confirmed that a few of the cytomegalovirus-associated TCR beta chains recognize cytomegalovirus antigens. According to a later analysis, most CMV-associated TCR beta chains appeared to be HLA-restricted, and the HLA associations seemed to be driven largely by CMV exposure. In an earlier analysis of approximately 600 of the donors, most TCR beta V segments were observed in productive rearrangements about 90% or about 30% of the time, broadly matching IMGT annotations. The classifier was reported to diagnose cytomegalovirus status with high specificity and sensitivity in both the original cohort and the validation cohort. A later analysis reported that several top co-occurrence clusters appeared linked to parvovirus B19, influenza, CMV and Epstein-Barr virus. The authors suggested that the approach could potentially be extended to other disease states and immunological phenotypes. Strong co-occurrence of HLA alleles, especially DR and DQ, made assigning TCR associations to individual alleles difficult. V-gene and J-gene trimming of TCR beta chains was associated with a missense DCLRE1C variant in a later genetic analysis, and the association was replicated in an independent cohort. According to a later analysis, TCR association rates differed among HLA loci, with DRB1 alleles showing the most associated TCRs and HLA-C alleles showing the fewest. A further reported finding was that TCR beta sequences accurately predicted the HLA-A and HLA-B alleles for most subjects in the first cohort. Correlated functional status among segregating V segments might reflect linkage disequilibrium, but an unknown experimental factor could not be ruled out. Some IMGT-functional V segments, including TRBV6-2 and TRBV6-3, could not be distinguished by the 87-base-pair reads and were therefore excluded. In this cohort, only TCR beta chains were sequenced, and detectable features were limited by the absence of alpha or paired-chain data. Across donors, most TCR sequences were observed very rarely, whereas some public TCRs were present in many individuals. HLA typing was unavailable for some donors at each locus, so association tests used only the typed subset.

The cohort was made up of approximately 700 healthy bone marrow donors. All cohort members were sampled while nominally healthy, although unrecorded immune exposures were likely present. The donor tested CMV seronegative and was one of the 352 seronegative cohort members. Every donor gave a peripheral blood sample, and the peripheral blood mononuclear cells from that sample were used for TCR beta sequencing. The Qiagen DNeasy Blood Extraction Kit was used to extract genomic DNA from the blood cell samples. The chain is assembled from TRBV10-3 and TRBJ1-1, with no reliable assignment of the D segment. This receptor was taken from a girl aged 2-10 years in good health and CMV-seronegative. Sequenced input: PBMCs. The sequence in DNA is TGTGCCATCAGACGGGGCACTGAAGCTTTCTTT. Translated, it reads CAIRRGTEAFF.